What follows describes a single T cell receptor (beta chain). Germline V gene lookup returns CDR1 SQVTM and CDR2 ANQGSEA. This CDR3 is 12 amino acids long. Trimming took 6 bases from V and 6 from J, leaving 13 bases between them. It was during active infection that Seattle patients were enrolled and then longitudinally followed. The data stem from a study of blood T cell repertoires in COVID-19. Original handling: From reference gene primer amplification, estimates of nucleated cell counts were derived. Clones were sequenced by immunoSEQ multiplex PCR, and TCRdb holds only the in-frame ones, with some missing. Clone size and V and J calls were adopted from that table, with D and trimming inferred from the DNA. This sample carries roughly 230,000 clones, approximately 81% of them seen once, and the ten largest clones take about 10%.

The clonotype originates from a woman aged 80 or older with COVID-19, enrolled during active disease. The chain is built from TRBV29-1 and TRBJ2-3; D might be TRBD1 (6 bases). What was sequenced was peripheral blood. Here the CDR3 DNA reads TGCAGCGTGGATACAGGGTCGGATACGCAGTATTTT. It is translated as CSVDTGSDTQYF.